These 15 T cell receptor beta chains were all obtained from the same sample, sequenced in a study of blood T cell repertoires in COVID-19. TCRdb's table, derived via immunoSEQ multiplex PCR, lists solely in-frame clones and lacks some. The sample includes about 160,000 clones, more than 80% of them seen just once. Sequencing was done on a sample of peripheral blood. The origin of the receptors is a woman aged 60-75 years with COVID-19, enrolled during active disease.

The J gene is TRBJ2-3, the V gene TRBV7-9; 12 positions match TRBD1. V was pared by 5 bases and J by 4 bases, with 7 bases of the junction left unmatched. The CDR3 consists of 16 residues. CDR1 is SEHNR and CDR2 is FQNEAQ in the germline V gene (reference sequence). The CDR3 DNA reads TGTGCCAGCAGCCATGGGACAGGGGGCAAGGCAGATACGCAGTATTTT. It translates to CASSHGTGGKADTQYF.

The chain recombines TRBV30 with TRBJ2-1; 8 positions agree with TRBD2. Germline V gene data show CDR1 as GTSNPN and CDR2 as SVGIG (reference sequence). CDR3 length: 15 residues. Trimming at V came to 2 bases and at J to 0 bases, leaving 3 bases not matched to a gene. In nucleotides, the CDR3 is TGTGCCTGGAGTCGTACTAGCGGCTCCTACAATGAGCAGTTCTTC. Protein sequence: CAWSRTSGSYNEQFF.

V and J are TRBV29-1 and TRBJ2-5; 7 nucleotides align to TRBD2. The germline gives CDR1 SQVTM, CDR2 ANQGSEA. CDR3 length equals 10 residues. The CDR3 region is CTGEGETQYF. The DNA of the CDR3 is TGCACCGGGGAGGGAGAGACCCAGTACTTC.

This clone was seen more than once but under ten times. The J gene is TRBJ1-3, the V gene TRBV6-5; D possibly corresponds to TRBD1 (6 bases). The CDR3 is 14 amino acids. V was pared by 5 bases and J by 0 bases, with 8 bases between. The germline V gene has CDR1 MNHEY and CDR2 SVGAGI. The CDR3, as DNA: TGTGCCAGCAGTAGGGACATCTCTGGAAACACCATATATTTT. Its protein product is CASSRDISGNTIYF.

The V call is TRBV6-1, the J call TRBJ1-1; TRBD1 might be the D (5 bases). The CDR3 consists of 15 residues. Trimming removed 6 bases at V and 1 base at J, with 15 bases between. Per germline, CDR1 MNHNS and CDR2 SASEGT. In nucleotides, the CDR3 is TGTGCCAGCAGCGACACCCAGGGTGAGAACACTGAAGCTTTCTTT. Its protein is CASSDTQGENTEAFF.

The chain links TRBV21-1 to TRBJ1-3; the table's D call, TRBD1, was not checked against the DNA. TRBV21-1 is classified as a pseudogene. The CDR3 runs 19 residues. CDR3 sequence reads: CASTFRGGQGINSGNTIYF. The CDR3 coding sequence is TGTGCCAGCACCTTCCGGGGGGGACAGGGTATAAACTCTGGAAACACCATATATTTT.

This chain links TRBV6-1 with TRBJ1-4; 7 nucleotides match TRBD1. The CDR3 totals 14 residues. The germline gives CDR1 MNHNS, CDR2 SASEGT. The J segment lost 3 bases and the V segment lost 8 bases, leaving 6 bases of the junction unmatched. CDR3 in DNA: TGTGCCAGCGGAAACAGGGGCTCTAATGAAAAACTGTTTTTT. This encodes CASGNRGSNEKLFF.

The CDR3 loop is CASSSGFRGTGHGYTF. The CDR3 DNA follows: TGTGCCAGCAGCTCCGGGTTTCGGGGTACGGGTCATGGCTACACCTTC. This chain connects TRBV7-9 to TRBJ1-2; no clear D gene. Trimming left V 4 bases short and J 6 bases short, with 21 bases between. There are 16 residues in the CDR3. From germline, CDR1 is SEHNR and CDR2 FQNEAQ (reference sequence).

The chain recombines TRBV19 with TRBJ1-1; TRBD1 is a possible D gene (6 bases). Trimming stripped 3 bases from V and 6 bases from J, with 11 bases between. The CDR3 extends over 13 amino acids. Germline V gene lookup returns CDR1 LNHDA and CDR2 SQIVND (reference sequence). CDR3 DNA sequence: TGTGCCAGTAGTATCTCACAGGGATCTGAAGCTTTCTTT. Protein: CASSISQGSEAFF.

The chain couples TRBV5-4 to TRBJ1-3; no clear D. The CDR3 covers 16 residues. Per germline, CDR1 SGHNT and CDR2 YYREEE (reference sequence). Between the trimmed V and J ends, which lost 0 bases and 0 bases, there was a span of 10 bases. The CDR3 sequence is CASSLAGLSSGNTIYF. CDR3 sequence (DNA): TGTGCCAGCAGCTTGGCAGGATTGAGCTCTGGAAACACCATATATTTT.

This clone was seen only once. The chain couples TRBV19 to TRBJ1-5; 8 nucleotides line up with TRBD1. CDR1 and CDR2 from the germline V gene are LNHDA and SQIVND (reference sequence). Trimming removed 5 bases from V and 6 bases from J; junction bases left unmatched: 6. The CDR3 has 14 residues. The CDR3 DNA is TGTGCCAGTAGTCCCGCAGGGGGCTTTCAGCCCCAGCATTTT. Encoded protein: CASSPAGGFQPQHF.

The rearrangement links TRBV7-2 to TRBJ2-2; maybe TRBD2 (6 bases). V was shortened by 1 base and J by 2 bases, with 11 bases between the two germline ends. CDR1 and CDR2 (germline): SGHTA, FQGNSA. The CDR3 is made up of 16 amino acids. The CDR3 loop is CASSLDGGRNTGELFF. The CDR3 coding sequence is TGTGCCAGCAGCTTAGACGGGGGAAGAAACACCGGGGAGCTGTTTTTT.

This clone was picked up one time. The chain carries TRBV3-1 (or the pseudogene TRBV3-2) and TRBJ2-7; D gene ambiguous. V lost 3 bases and J 2 bases, leaving 2 bases between the germline ends. CDR1 LGHDT and CDR2 YNNKEL come from the germline V gene (reference sequence). The CDR3 is 11 residues long. For the CDR3, the DNA is TGTGCCAGCAGCCACACCTACGAGCAGTACTTC. The encoded protein is CASSHTYEQYF.

The V gene is TRBV7-8, the J gene TRBJ1-1; TRBD1 is a possible D gene (6 bases). Germline assignment: CDR1 SGHVS and CDR2 FQNEAQ. V lost 1 base and J lost 4, with 13 bases in between. The CDR3 is made up of 15 amino acids. For the CDR3, the DNA is TGTGCCAGCAGCTTAGATTGGAGAGGGGGCACTGAAGCTTTCTTT. This translates into CASSLDWRGGTEAFF.

The chain carries TRBV29-1 and TRBJ2-1, with 8 nucleotides matching TRBD2. The CDR3 runs to 13 residues. Losses at the gene ends were 8 bases for V and 5 bases for J; bases not matched to a gene: 8. CDR1 is SQVTM, CDR2 ANQGSEA, per germline. CDR3 bases: TGCAGCCTCAACGGGGGGGGTCACAATGAGCAGTTCTTC. Amino acid sequence: CSLNGGGHNEQFF.